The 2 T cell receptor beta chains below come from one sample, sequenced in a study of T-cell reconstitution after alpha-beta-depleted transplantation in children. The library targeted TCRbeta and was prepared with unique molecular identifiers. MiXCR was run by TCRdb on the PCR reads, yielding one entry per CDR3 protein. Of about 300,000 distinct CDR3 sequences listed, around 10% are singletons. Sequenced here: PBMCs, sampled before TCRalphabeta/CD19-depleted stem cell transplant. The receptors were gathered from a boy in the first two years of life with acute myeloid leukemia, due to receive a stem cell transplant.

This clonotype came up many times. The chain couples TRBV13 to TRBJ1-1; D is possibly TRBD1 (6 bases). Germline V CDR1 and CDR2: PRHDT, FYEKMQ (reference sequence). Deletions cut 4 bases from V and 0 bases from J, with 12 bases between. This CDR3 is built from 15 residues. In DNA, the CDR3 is TGTGCCAGCAGCTCCTGGGGGGCCATGAACACTGAAGCTTTCTTT. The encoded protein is CASSSWGAMNTEAFF. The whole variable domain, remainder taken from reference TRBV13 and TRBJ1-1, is AAGVIQSPRHLIKEKRETATLKCYPIPRHDTVYWYQQGPGQDPQFLISFYEKMQSDKGSIPDRFSAQQFSDYHSELNMSSLELGDSALYFCASSSWGAMNTEAFFGQGTRLTVV.

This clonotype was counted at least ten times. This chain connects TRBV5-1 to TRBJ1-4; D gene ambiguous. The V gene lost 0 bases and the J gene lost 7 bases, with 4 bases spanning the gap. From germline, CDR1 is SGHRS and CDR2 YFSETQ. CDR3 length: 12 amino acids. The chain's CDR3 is CASSLAAEKLFF. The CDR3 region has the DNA TGCGCCAGCAGCTTGGCCGCTGAAAAACTGTTTTTT.